These 27 T cell receptor beta chains were all obtained from the same sample, sequenced in a study of T cell repertoires in cytomegalovirus infection. MiXCR was run by TCRdb on the reads, yielding one entry per CDR3 protein. The sample records about 210,000 distinct CDR3 sequences, 6.5% being singletons. The sample consisted of PBMCs. The receptors stem from a human donor in good health (CMV status not recorded). Some clones in this sample may be carry-over from other donors' samples.

This clonotype was recorded at least ten times. This chain uses TRBV7-2 with TRBJ2-7; D is perhaps TRBD1 or TRBD2 (5 bases each). This CDR3 is built from 14 residues. Germline V gives CDR1 SGHTA, CDR2 FQGNSA. Trimming stripped 3 bases from V and 7 bases from J, with 16 bases between. CDR3 in amino acids: CASSFRDPASEQYF. CDR3 DNA sequence: TGTGCCAGCAGCTTCCGGGACCCGGCCTCAGAGCAGTACTTC.

This clonotype was seen many times. This may stem from a read error, because a much larger clone lies one nucleotide away. The chain carries TRBV5-1 and TRBJ1-1, with TRBD1 matching 8 bases. This CDR3 spans 13 amino acids. Germline assignment: CDR1 SGHRS and CDR2 YFSETQ. This CDR3 is CASSLQGDTEAFF. The CDR3 DNA reads as TGTGCCAGCAGCTTACAGGGGGACACTGAAGCTTTCTTT.

There are many counts of this clonotype. This chain connects TRBV7-3 to TRBJ2-2; 11 nucleotides match TRBD2. V lost 5 bases, J lost 5 bases, and 13 bases stayed unmatched. There are 18 residues in the CDR3. Germline lookup yields CDR1 SGHTA and CDR2 FQGTGA. The CDR3 here is CASSNPSTSGGPTGELFF. The CDR3 region has the DNA TGTGCCAGCAGCAACCCCTCAACTAGCGGGGGACCAACCGGGGAGCTGTTTTTT.

This clonotype was seen many times. V usage is TRBV2 and J usage is TRBJ2-3; possibly TRBD1 for D (5 bases). The CDR3 has 14 residues. CDR1 and CDR2 from the germline V gene are SNHLY and FYNNEI. V was trimmed by 6 bases and J by 6 bases, leaving 16 bases between them. CDR3 DNA sequence: TGTGCCAGCAGCAGGGCCAGGCTGGAGGATACGCAGTATTTT. It is translated as CASSRARLEDTQYF.

This clonotype occurred many times. The V and J genes are TRBV7-2 and TRBJ2-1; 9 bases line up with TRBD2. Germline V gene data show CDR1 as SGHTA and CDR2 as FQGNSA. CDR3 length equals 15 residues. V shed 5 bases and J 3 bases; nucleotides not matched to a gene: 5. CDR3 region: CASSPTSGYYNEQFF. The CDR3 DNA follows: TGTGCCAGCAGCCCGACTAGCGGATACTACAATGAGCAGTTCTTC.

This clonotype was detected ten times or more. This chain uses TRBV11-2 with TRBJ2-1; TRBD2 matches at 9 bases. The CDR3 is 18 amino acids. The germline gives CDR1 SGHAT, CDR2 FQNNGV. Unmatched junction bases numbered 9, after V lost 2 bases and J lost 1 base. The CDR3 DNA sequence: TGTGCCAGCAGCTTACGCGGCGGGGGGGCAAGGTCCTACAATGAGCAGTTCTTC. Amino acid sequence: CASSLRGGGARSYNEQFF.

This clonotype was detected ten times or more. This chain joins TRBV7-2 and TRBJ1-4; TRBD1 agrees at 7 bases. CDR3 size: 15 residues. V dropped 5 bases and J dropped 3; count of bases not matched to a gene: 6. The germline gives CDR1 SGHTA, CDR2 FQGNSA. The CDR3 here is CASSPGTVPNEKLFF. The DNA of the CDR3 is TGTGCCAGCAGCCCTGGGACAGTACCTAATGAAAAACTGTTTTTT.

This clonotype occurred many times. This sequence joins TRBV7-2 and TRBJ2-7, with TRBD2 as a possible D gene (5 bases). The V end was cut by 3 bases, the J end by 2 bases, with 11 bases between. This CDR3 is 14 amino acids long. Germline V gene data show CDR1 as SGHTA and CDR2 as FQGNSA. The CDR3 DNA is TGTGCCAGCAGCTTTAACGACTACCCCTACGAGCAGTACTTC. Protein: CASSFNDYPYEQYF.

This clonotype has at least ten counts. The chain employs TRBV5-1 and TRBJ2-3; D is ambiguous. CDR3 size: 19 residues. The germline V and J ends were trimmed by 7 bases and 0 bases, with 27 bases remaining between them. CDR1 and CDR2 from the germline V gene are SGHRS and YFSETQ. The CDR3 DNA sequence: TGCGCCAGCCTACAGCCTGGGGTGGATGTTTGGTTTAGCACAGATACGCAGTATTTT. It translates to CASLQPGVDVWFSTDTQYF.

This clonotype was detected ten times or more. The chain is built from TRBV6-6 and TRBJ2-3, with D perhaps TRBD1 (6 bases). The V end lost 6 bases, the J end lost 5 bases, and 18 bases lay between the germline ends. Germline V gives CDR1 MNHNY, CDR2 SVGAGI (reference sequence). The CDR3 covers 15 residues. The CDR3 sequence: CASSPSSDRRDTQYF. The CDR3 nucleotides read TGTGCCAGCAGCCCCTCCTCGGACAGAAGAGATACGCAGTATTTT.

This clonotype was counted only a few times. The rearrangement joins TRBV29-1 to TRBJ2-7; D might be TRBD1 (6 bases). V lost 2 bases and J lost 4, with 15 bases in between. CDR3 length: 14 residues. Germline assignment: CDR1 SQVTM and CDR2 ANQGSEA. Here the CDR3 reads CSVELPDRIYEQYF. Here the CDR3 DNA reads TGCAGCGTTGAATTGCCGGACAGAATATACGAGCAGTACTTC.

This clonotype was seen repeatedly, ten times or more. J is TRBJ2-5 and V is TRBV20-1; D may be TRBD1 or TRBD2 (5 bases each). The V gene lost 0 bases and the J gene lost 3 bases, with 14 bases spanning the gap. CDR3 length: 15 amino acids. Germline CDR1 DFQATT, CDR2 SNEGSKA (reference sequence). In DNA form, the CDR3 reads TGCAGTGCTAGAGAGTCGGGACGGAAGAAAGAGACCCAGTACTTC. Translation: CSARESGRKKETQYF.

This clonotype was observed at least ten times. The gene calls are TRBV20-1 and TRBJ1-2, with unresolved D. The ends were cut back, 3 bases at V and 4 bases at J, with 9 bases in the middle. The CDR3 totals 12 residues. Germline V gene sequence: CDR1 DFQATT, CDR2 SNEGSKA (reference sequence). The DNA of the CDR3 is TGCAGTGCTAGTAAGGGTACCTATGGCTACACCTTC. Protein sequence: CSASKGTYGYTF.

This clonotype was recorded many times. The chain combines TRBV12-5 with TRBJ2-7, with D unresolved. Trimming cost V 1 base and J 9 bases, with 7 bases left between them. The CDR3 is 11 amino acids. The germline V gene has CDR1 LGHNT and CDR2 FRNRAP. CDR3 bases: TGTGCTAGTGGTTTGGGAAGTACGCAGTACTTC. Translating gives CASGLGSTQYF.

This clonotype was picked up many times. J is TRBJ1-5 and V is TRBV6-2 or TRBV6-3, with 10 bases matching TRBD1. Germline CDR1 reads MNHEY; CDR2 reads SVGEGT. V lost 2 bases, J lost 2 bases, and 0 bases stayed unmatched. The CDR3 covers 15 residues. The CDR3 spells CASSYGTGGNQPQHF. The DNA of the CDR3 is TGTGCCAGCAGTTACGGGACAGGGGGCAATCAGCCCCAGCATTTT.

This clonotype appeared many times. The gene calls are TRBV7-9 and TRBJ1-2, with unresolved D. CDR3 length: 14 residues. Trimming removed 3 bases at V and 3 bases at J, with 11 bases between. From germline, CDR1 is SEHNR and CDR2 FQNEAQ (reference sequence). This chain's CDR3 is CASSFETDYYGYTF. The CDR3, as DNA: TGTGCCAGCAGCTTTGAGACGGACTACTATGGCTACACCTTC.

This clonotype came up many times. This chain joins TRBV5-5 and TRBJ1-3; perhaps TRBD1 as D (5 bases). Deletions cut 1 base from V and 0 bases from J, with 14 bases between. Germline CDR1 SGHKS, CDR2 YYEKEE (reference sequence). This CDR3 region has 17 residues. CDR3 sequence: CASSLSGGLASGNTIYF. CDR3 coding DNA: TGTGCCAGCAGCTTGAGTGGGGGTTTAGCCTCTGGAAACACCATATATTTT.

This clonotype was detected only a few times. V usage is TRBV20-1 and J usage is TRBJ2-3; 8 bases fit TRBD2. V dropped 3 bases and J dropped 6; count of bases not matched to a gene: 2. CDR3 length: 12 residues. Germline V gene lookup returns CDR1 DFQATT and CDR2 SNEGSKA (reference sequence). DNA for the CDR3: TGCAGTGCTAGCGAGCGGGGGGATACGCAGTATTTT. This codes for CSASERGDTQYF.

This clonotype has more than one count but fewer than ten. The chain carries TRBV13 and TRBJ2-7, with D possibly called TRBD1 or TRBD2 (5 bases each). CDR3 length: 14 amino acids. The germline V and J ends were trimmed by 4 bases and 2 bases, with 12 bases remaining between them. CDR1 and CDR2 (germline): PRHDT, FYEKMQ (reference sequence). For the CDR3, the DNA is TGTGCCAGCAGCTCCGGGACCGAAACCTACGAGCAGTACTTC. Amino acid sequence: CASSSGTETYEQYF.

This clonotype was seen ten or more times. The CDR3 region is CASSRAHGNEQFF. The DNA for the CDR3 is TGTGCCAGCAGCCGGGCGCACGGGAATGAGCAGTTCTTC. The rearrangement links TRBV6-1 to TRBJ2-1; D is undetermined. CDR1 is MNHNS and CDR2 is SASEGT in the germline V gene. This CDR3 contains 13 residues. V lost 6 bases and J lost 7, with 13 bases in between.

This clonotype was observed many times. The V call is TRBV30, the J call TRBJ1-1; no reliable D call. The CDR3 runs to 13 residues. Trimming removed 0 bases from V and 0 bases from J, with 5 bases in between. Germline V CDR1 and CDR2: GTSNPN, SVGIG (reference sequence). The CDR3 DNA reads as TGTGCCTGGAGTGTCCGTCTGAACACTGAAGCTTTCTTT. The encoded protein is CAWSVRLNTEAFF. Using reference TRBV30 and TRBJ1-1 for the parts outside the CDR3, the full variable domain is SQTIHQWPATLVQPVGSPLSLECTVEGTSNPNLYWYRQAAGRGLQLLFYSVGIGQISSEVPQNLSASRPQDRQFILSSKKLLLSDSGFYLCAWSVRLNTEAFFGQGTRLTVV.

Ten or more counts support this clonotype. The chain uses TRBV7-2 and TRBJ2-7, with 11 bases identical to TRBD2. In germline, CDR1 is SGHTA, CDR2 FQGNSA. The CDR3 is 15 amino acids. Trimming took 5 bases from V and 3 from J; bases not matched to a gene: 6. The CDR3 coding sequence is TGTGCCAGCAGCGCGACTAGCGGGAACTACTACGAGCAGTACTTC. Amino acids: CASSATSGNYYEQYF.

V gene TRBV5-1 combines with J gene TRBJ2-2, with D unclear. From germline, CDR1 is SGHRS and CDR2 YFSETQ. Trimming pared 1 base from V and 5 bases from J, leaving 3 bases between. The CDR3 covers 12 residues. The CDR3 sequence: CASSLKTGELFF. As DNA, the CDR3 is TGCGCCAGCAGCTTGAAAACCGGGGAGCTGTTTTTT.

This clonotype has ten or more counts. The chain has TRBV7-8 and TRBJ1-1; D might be TRBD1 (5 bases). The length of the CDR3 is 16 residues. Trimming shortened V by 3 bases and J by 4 bases, and 18 bases separated the two germline ends. Germline V CDR1 and CDR2: SGHVS, FQNEAQ. The CDR3 is CASSLHLRGVGTEAFF. DNA of the CDR3: TGTGCCAGCAGCTTGCACCTTAGAGGGGTAGGCACTGAAGCTTTCTTT.

The chain has TRBV4-1 and TRBJ1-6; TRBD1 agrees at 9 bases. With V trimmed by 3 bases and J by 7 bases, 4 bases remained unmatched. CDR3 length: 15 amino acids. Germline assignment: CDR1 MGHRA and CDR2 YSYEKL. This chain's CDR3 is CASSQGTGLNSPLHF. The CDR3 DNA follows: TGCGCCAGCAGCCAGGGGACAGGGCTGAATTCACCCCTCCACTTT.

This clonotype came up many times. This sequence joins TRBV5-5 and TRBJ2-3; TRBD2 agrees at 7 bases. CDR3 size: 19 residues. J gave up 7 bases and V 2 bases, and 22 bases lay outside the gene matches. The germline gives CDR1 SGHKS, CDR2 YYEKEE (reference sequence). CDR3 amino acids: CASSFLGGGDGRELNTQYF. Written as DNA, the CDR3 is TGTGCCAGCAGCTTCTTGGGGGGGGGTGATGGAAGGGAACTAAATACGCAGTATTTT. Drawing the rest from reference TRBV5-5 and TRBJ2-3, the complete variable domain is DAGVTQSPTHLIKTRGQQVTLRCSPISGHKSVSWYQQVLGQGPQFIFQYYEKEERGRGNFPDRFSARQFPNYSSELNVNALLLGDSALYLCASSFLGGGDGRELNTQYFGPGTRLTVL.

This clonotype has a count of ten or more. The chain's CDR3 is CASSSAGRTQYF. The CDR3 region has the DNA TGTGCCAGCAGTTCGGCTGGACGGACCCAGTACTTC. The chain is built from TRBV7-2 and TRBJ2-5; D gene ambiguous. V was pared by 6 bases and J by 7 bases, with 12 bases between. Germline V gives CDR1 SGHTA, CDR2 FQGNSA. The CDR3 spans 12 residues.